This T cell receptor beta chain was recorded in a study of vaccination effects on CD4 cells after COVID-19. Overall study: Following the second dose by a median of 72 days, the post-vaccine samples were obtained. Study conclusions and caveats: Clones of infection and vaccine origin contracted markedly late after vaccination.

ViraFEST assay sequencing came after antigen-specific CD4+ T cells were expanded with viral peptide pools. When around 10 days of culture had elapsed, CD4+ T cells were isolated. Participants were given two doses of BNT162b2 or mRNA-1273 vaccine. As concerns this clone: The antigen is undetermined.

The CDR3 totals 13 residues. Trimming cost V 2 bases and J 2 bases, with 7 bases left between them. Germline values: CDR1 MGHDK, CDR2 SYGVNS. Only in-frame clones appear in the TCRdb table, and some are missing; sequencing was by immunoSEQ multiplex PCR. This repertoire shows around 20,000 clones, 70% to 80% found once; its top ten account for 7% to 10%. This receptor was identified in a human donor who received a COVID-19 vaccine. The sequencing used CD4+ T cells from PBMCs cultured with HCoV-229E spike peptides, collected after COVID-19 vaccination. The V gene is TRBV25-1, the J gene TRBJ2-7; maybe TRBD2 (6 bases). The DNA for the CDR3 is TGTGCCAGCAGTGAAGGGGGGACCTACGAGCAGTACTTC. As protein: CASSEGGTYEQYF.